This T cell receptor beta chain emerged from a study of glioma-infiltrating T cells after dendritic cell vaccination. Regarding the study as a whole: TCR clonality showed no direct relationship with survival.

The germline gives CDR1 MGHRA, CDR2 YSYEKL. The CDR3 covers 15 residues. V lost 1 base and J lost 1, with 9 bases in between. All glioblastoma patients lacked an isocitrate dehydrogenase mutation. Remarks on this clone: Antigen: not known.

Generated by immunoSEQ multiplex PCR, the TCRdb table keeps only in-frame clones and is missing some. The table shows 95,000 to 110,000 clones, with about four fifths occurring only once. The source was blood, collected before dendritic cell vaccination. The chain combines TRBV4-1 with TRBJ2-3; TRBD2 is a possible D gene (6 bases). This TCR came from a human donor with glioblastoma. CDR3 loop: CASSQVWGGTDTQYF. For the CDR3, the DNA is TGCGCCAGCAGCCAAGTTTGGGGGGGCACAGATACGCAGTATTTT.